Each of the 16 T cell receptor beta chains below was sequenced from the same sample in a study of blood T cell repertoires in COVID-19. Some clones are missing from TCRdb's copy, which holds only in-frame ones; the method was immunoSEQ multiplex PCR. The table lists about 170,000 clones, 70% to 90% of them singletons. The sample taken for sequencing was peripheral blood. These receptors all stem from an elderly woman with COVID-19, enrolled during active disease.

CDR3 nucleotide sequence: TGTGCCAGCTCACCACTCACAACCTACGAGCAGTACTTC. Its protein product is CASSPLTTYEQYF. The chain carries TRBV18 and TRBJ2-7; D not resolved. The CDR3 totals 13 residues. V shed 1 base and J shed 2 bases, with 6 bases lying between them. In germline, CDR1 is KGHSH, CDR2 LQKENI. The full variable domain, with the rest looked up from reference TRBV18 and TRBJ2-7, is NAGVMQNPRHLVRRRGQEARLRCSPMKGHSHVYWYRQLPEEGLKFMVYLQKENIIDESGMPKERFSAEFPKEGPSILRIQQVVRGDSAAYFCASSPLTTYEQYFGPGTRLTVT.

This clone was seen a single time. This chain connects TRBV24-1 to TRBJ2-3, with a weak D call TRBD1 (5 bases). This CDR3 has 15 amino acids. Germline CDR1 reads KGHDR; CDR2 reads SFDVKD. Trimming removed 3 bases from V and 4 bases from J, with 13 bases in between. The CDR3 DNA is TGTGCCACCAGTGATCCTCAGGGTGAGGCAGATACGCAGTATTTT. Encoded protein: CATSDPQGEADTQYF.

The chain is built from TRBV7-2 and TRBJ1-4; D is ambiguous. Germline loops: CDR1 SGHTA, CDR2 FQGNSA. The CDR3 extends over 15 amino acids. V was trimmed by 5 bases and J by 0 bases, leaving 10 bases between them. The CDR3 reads CASSLVGATNEKLFF. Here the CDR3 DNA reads TGTGCCAGCAGCCTGGTGGGAGCAACTAATGAAAAACTGTTTTTT.

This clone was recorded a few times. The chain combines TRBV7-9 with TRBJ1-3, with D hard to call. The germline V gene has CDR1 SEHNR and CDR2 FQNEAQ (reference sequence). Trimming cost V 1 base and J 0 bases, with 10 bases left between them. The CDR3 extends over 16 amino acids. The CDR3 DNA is TGTGCCAGCAGCTTAGATGAGGCCTTCTCTGGAAACACCATATATTTT. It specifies CASSLDEAFSGNTIYF.

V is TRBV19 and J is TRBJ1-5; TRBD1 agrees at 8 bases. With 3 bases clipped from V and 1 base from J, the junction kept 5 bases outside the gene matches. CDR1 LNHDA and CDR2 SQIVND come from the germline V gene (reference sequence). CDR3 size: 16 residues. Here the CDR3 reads CASSIDRGLSNQPQHF. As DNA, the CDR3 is TGTGCCAGTAGTATCGACAGGGGTTTGAGCAATCAGCCCCAGCATTTT. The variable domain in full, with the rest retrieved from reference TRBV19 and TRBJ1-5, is DGGITQSPKYLFRKEGQNVTLSCEQNLNHDAMYWYRQDPGQGLRLIYYSQIVNDFQKGDIAEGYSVSREKKESFPLTVTSAQKNPTAFYLCASSIDRGLSNQPQHFGDGTRLSIL.

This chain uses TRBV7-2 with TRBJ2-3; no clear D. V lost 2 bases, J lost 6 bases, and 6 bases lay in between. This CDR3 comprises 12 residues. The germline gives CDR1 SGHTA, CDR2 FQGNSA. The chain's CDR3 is CASSLYGDTQYF. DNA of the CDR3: TGTGCCAGCAGCTTATACGGGGATACGCAGTATTTT.

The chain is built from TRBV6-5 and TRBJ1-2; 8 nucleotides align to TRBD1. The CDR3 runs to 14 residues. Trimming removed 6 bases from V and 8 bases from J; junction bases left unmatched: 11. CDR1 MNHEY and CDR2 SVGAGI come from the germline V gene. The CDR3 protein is CASRGQDGSMGYTF. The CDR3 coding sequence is TGTGCCAGCAGGGGACAGGATGGGTCGATGGGCTACACCTTC.

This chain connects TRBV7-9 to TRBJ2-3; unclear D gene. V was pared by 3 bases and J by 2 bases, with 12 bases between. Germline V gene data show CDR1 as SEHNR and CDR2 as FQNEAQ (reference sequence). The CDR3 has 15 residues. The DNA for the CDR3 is TGTGCCAGCAGCTTGGGTGACAAAAACACAGATACGCAGTATTTT. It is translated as CASSLGDKNTDTQYF.

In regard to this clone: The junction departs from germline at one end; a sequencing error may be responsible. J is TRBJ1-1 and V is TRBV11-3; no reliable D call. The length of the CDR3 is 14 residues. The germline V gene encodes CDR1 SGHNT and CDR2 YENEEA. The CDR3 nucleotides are TGTGCCAGCAGTTTAGGGCGGGGGAACACTGAAGCTTTCTTT. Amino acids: CASSLGRGNTEAFF.

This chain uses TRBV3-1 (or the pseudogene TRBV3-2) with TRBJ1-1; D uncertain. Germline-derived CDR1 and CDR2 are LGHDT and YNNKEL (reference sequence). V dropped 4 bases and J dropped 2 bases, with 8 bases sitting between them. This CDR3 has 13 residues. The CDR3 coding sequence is TGTGCCAGCAGCCCGGGGTACAACACTGAAGCTTTCTTT. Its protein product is CASSPGYNTEAFF.

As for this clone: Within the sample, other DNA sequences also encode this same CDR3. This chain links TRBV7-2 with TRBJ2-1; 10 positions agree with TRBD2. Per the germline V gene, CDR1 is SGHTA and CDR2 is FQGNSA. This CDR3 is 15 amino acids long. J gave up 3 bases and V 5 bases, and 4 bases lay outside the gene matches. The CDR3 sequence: CASSPRTSGYNEQFF. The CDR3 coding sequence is TGTGCCAGCAGCCCTAGGACTAGCGGCTACAATGAGCAGTTCTTC.

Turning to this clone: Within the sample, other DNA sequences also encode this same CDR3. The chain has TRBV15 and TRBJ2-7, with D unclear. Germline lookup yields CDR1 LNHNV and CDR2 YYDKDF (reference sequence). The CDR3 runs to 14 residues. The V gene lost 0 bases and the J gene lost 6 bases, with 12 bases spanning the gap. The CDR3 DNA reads TGTGCCACCAGCAGAGAGGCCAGACTCAGCGAGCAGTACTTC. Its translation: CATSREARLSEQYF.

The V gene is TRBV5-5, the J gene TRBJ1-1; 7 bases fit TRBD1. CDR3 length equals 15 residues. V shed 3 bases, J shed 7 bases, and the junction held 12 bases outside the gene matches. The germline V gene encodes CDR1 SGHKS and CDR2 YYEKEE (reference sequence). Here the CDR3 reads CASSSPGQTDLEAFF. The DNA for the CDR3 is TGTGCCAGCAGCTCCCCGGGACAGACTGACCTTGAAGCTTTCTTT. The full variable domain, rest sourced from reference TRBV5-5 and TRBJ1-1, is DAGVTQSPTHLIKTRGQQVTLRCSPISGHKSVSWYQQVLGQGPQFIFQYYEKEERGRGNFPDRFSARQFPNYSSELNVNALLLGDSALYLCASSSPGQTDLEAFFGQGTRLTVV.

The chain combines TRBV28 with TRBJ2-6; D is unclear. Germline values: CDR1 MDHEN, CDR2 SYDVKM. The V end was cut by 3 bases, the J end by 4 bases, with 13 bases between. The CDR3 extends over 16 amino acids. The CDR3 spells CASSFRQALGANVLTF. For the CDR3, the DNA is TGTGCCAGCAGTTTCAGGCAGGCTCTAGGGGCCAACGTCCTGACTTTC.

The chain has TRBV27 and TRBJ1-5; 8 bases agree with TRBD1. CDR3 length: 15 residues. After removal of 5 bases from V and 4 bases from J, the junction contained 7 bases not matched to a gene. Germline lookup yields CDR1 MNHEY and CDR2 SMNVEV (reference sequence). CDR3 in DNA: TGTGCCAGCAGTGGAATGACAGGGGCGAATCAGCCCCAGCATTTT. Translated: CASSGMTGANQPQHF.

This CDR3 is CASSLDGPANQPQHF. The CDR3 nucleotides read TGTGCCAGCAGCTTAGATGGGCCCGCAAATCAGCCCCAGCATTTT. The chain couples TRBV11-2 to TRBJ1-5; D is undetermined. Germline V gene lookup returns CDR1 SGHAT and CDR2 FQNNGV. The CDR3 is made up of 15 amino acids. Trimming removed 0 bases from V and 4 bases from J, with 10 bases in between.